What follows are 15 T cell receptor beta chains derived from one specimen sequenced in a study of regulatory T cells in long-lasting Graves disease. Both iRepertoire HTBI primers and Arm-PCR of CDR3 regions were used to build the TCR beta libraries. TCRdb re-called the multiplex PCR reads with MiXCR, one entry per CDR3 protein. This table holds about 470,000 distinct CDR3 sequences, 20% to 25% found once. Time point given: persistent/refractory GD, antithyroid drugs over 5 years with positive TRAb. Preparation of the TCR library used RNA extracted from PBMCs. The sample in question was peripheral blood mononuclear cells (PBMCs), obtained when the disease was refractory, from a patient treated with antithyroid drugs. These receptors all come from a female donor with Graves disease.

This clonotype was observed at least ten times. This sequence joins TRBV2 and TRBJ1-2, with TRBD1 matching over 12 bases. This CDR3 is 15 amino acids long. J lost 5 bases, V lost 6 bases, and 7 bases had no gene match. Germline V gene sequence: CDR1 SNHLY, CDR2 FYNNEI. CDR3 loop: CASRGQGARSYGYTF. The CDR3 DNA reads as TGTGCCAGCAGGGGACAGGGGGCCAGATCGTATGGCTACACCTTC.

The rearrangement links TRBV15 to TRBJ1-1, with TRBD1 matching over 7 bases. Trimming removed 3 bases from V and 4 bases from J; junction bases left unmatched: 5. The CDR3 contains 14 residues. Germline lookup yields CDR1 LNHNV and CDR2 YYDKDF (reference sequence). As DNA, the CDR3 is TGTGCCACCAGCAGCAACAGGGGTGGCACTGAAGCTTTCTTT. The encoded protein is CATSSNRGGTEAFF.

This clonotype was seen many times. The chain recombines TRBV9 with TRBJ2-7, with D hard to call. The CDR3 has 13 amino acids. V dropped 0 bases and J dropped 5 bases, with 9 bases sitting between them. In germline, CDR1 is SGDLS, CDR2 YYNGEE. CDR3 DNA sequence: TGTGCCAGCAGCGTAGCTTCAAGTAACGAGCAGTACTTC. Translation gives CASSVASSNEQYF.

As for this clonotype: This may stem from a read error, because a much larger clone lies one nucleotide away. The genes are TRBV6-5 and TRBJ2-7; TRBD1 aligns across 7 bases. The CDR3 consists of 15 residues. CDR1 and CDR2 from the germline V gene are MNHEY and SVGAGI. J was trimmed by 1 base and V by 4 bases; bases with no gene match: 7. The CDR3 DNA reads TGTGCCAGCAGTTCCCCTCCGGACAGGTCCTACGAGCAGTACTTC. Protein product: CASSSPPDRSYEQYF.

The CDR3 nucleotides read TGCGCCAGCAGCTTGGGGGGGGGCTCAGTCGGCGCCGAGCAGTACTTC. Encoded protein: CASSLGGGSVGAEQYF. The rearrangement links TRBV5-1 to TRBJ2-7; D possibly corresponds to TRBD2 (7 bases). CDR1 is SGHRS and CDR2 is YFSETQ in the germline V gene. V lost 0 bases and J 6 bases, leaving 19 bases between the germline ends. The CDR3 has 16 residues.

The V gene is TRBV6-1, the J gene TRBJ1-5, with 7 bases fitting TRBD1. The V segment lost 5 bases and the J segment 3 bases; nucleotides outside the gene matches: 16. There are 18 residues in the CDR3. The V gene's germline CDR1 is MNHNS and CDR2 SASEGT. CDR3 DNA sequence: TGTGCCAGCAGTCCGATCGGACAGGACAGTGGTGACAATCAGCCCCAGCATTTT. Its translation: CASSPIGQDSGDNQPQHF.

For the CDR3, the DNA is TGCAGCGTGCCCTCGGGGGACACCATATATTTT. The encoded protein is CSVPSGDTIYF. The rearrangement joins TRBV29-1 to TRBJ1-3, with D maybe TRBD1 (5 bases). The CDR3 sequence is 11 residues long. The germline V and J ends were trimmed by 6 bases and 8 bases, with 11 bases remaining between them. Looked up from germline, CDR1 is SQVTM and CDR2 is ANQGSEA.

The chain joins TRBV6-1 to TRBJ2-7; 8 bases fit TRBD2. The J segment lost 3 bases and the V segment lost 4 bases, leaving 8 bases of the junction unmatched. The CDR3 spans 15 residues. The germline V gene has CDR1 MNHNS and CDR2 SASEGT. The CDR3 sequence: CASSAGGLGFYEQYF. In nucleotides, the CDR3 is TGTGCCAGCAGTGCGGGGGGGTTGGGTTTCTACGAGCAGTACTTC.

The chain links TRBV27 to TRBJ2-7; tentatively, D is TRBD1 or TRBD2 (5 bases each). The CDR3 sequence is 14 residues long. Trimming left V 6 bases short and J 1 base short, with 13 bases between. The germline V gene encodes CDR1 MNHEY and CDR2 SMNVEV (reference sequence). In DNA, the CDR3 is TGTGCCAGCAGGCCTTTGGGGGTATCCTACGAGCAGTACTTC. This translates into CASRPLGVSYEQYF.

V is TRBV29-1 and J is TRBJ2-7, with a possible D match to TRBD2 (5 bases). V was trimmed by 1 base and J by 3 bases, leaving 22 bases between them. There are 17 residues in the CDR3. Germline V gene sequence: CDR1 SQVTM, CDR2 ANQGSEA. CDR3 DNA sequence: TGCAGCGTTGAAGGGGCCATGGAGACGGGGAGTGGCTACGAGCAGTACTTC. Residues: CSVEGAMETGSGYEQYF.

Ten or more counts support this clonotype. The V and J genes are TRBV5-1 and TRBJ2-7, with D hard to call. CDR3 size: 13 residues. V was trimmed by 2 bases and J by 6 bases, leaving 12 bases between them. Per the germline V gene, CDR1 is SGHRS and CDR2 is YFSETQ. This CDR3 reads CASSFRTATEQYF. CDR3 nucleotides: TGCGCCAGCAGCTTCCGCACAGCGACCGAGCAGTACTTC.

The table lists this clonotype with many counts. The V call is TRBV28, the J call TRBJ2-5; the match to TRBD1 covers 8 bases. Germline assignment: CDR1 MDHEN and CDR2 SYDVKM. This CDR3 region has 14 residues. With 4 bases clipped from V and 9 bases from J, the junction kept 10 bases outside the gene matches. The CDR3 sequence is CASSSSRGRTAQYF. The CDR3 region has the DNA TGTGCCAGCAGTTCGAGCAGGGGGCGTACGGCCCAGTACTTC. The full variable domain, in which reference TRBV28 and TRBJ2-5 provide the parts outside the CDR3, is DVKVTQSSRYLVKRTGEKVFLECVQDMDHENMFWYRQDPGLGLRLIYFSYDVKMKEKGDIPEGYSVSREKKERFSLILESASTNQTSMYLCASSSSRGRTAQYFGPGTRLLVL.

This clonotype was counted between two and nine times. The rearrangement links TRBV24-1 to TRBJ1-1; D gene ambiguous. The germline V gene has CDR1 KGHDR and CDR2 SFDVKD. V shed 3 bases and J shed 1 base, with 5 bases lying between them. There are 13 residues in the CDR3. CDR3 DNA sequence: TGTGCCACCAGTGATGCAAGGAACACTGAAGCTTTCTTT. Its translation is CATSDARNTEAFF.

The genes are TRBV30 and TRBJ1-5; unclear D gene. The CDR3 sequence is 13 residues long. V gave up 2 bases and J gave up 2 bases, with 7 bases separating them. Germline V gene lookup returns CDR1 GTSNPN and CDR2 SVGIG (reference sequence). The CDR3 region has the DNA TGTGCCTGGAGTATAGAGGGCAATCAGCCCCAGCATTTT. Translation gives CAWSIEGNQPQHF.

At least ten counts were recorded for this clonotype. The rearrangement links TRBV5-1 to TRBJ1-1; no firm D call. CDR1 and CDR2 (germline): SGHRS, YFSETQ. V lost 4 bases to trimming and J lost 4 bases, with 11 bases between them. There are 13 residues in the CDR3. CDR3 nucleotide sequence: TGCGCCAGCAGCCTGAATGGGGTCACTGAAGCTTTCTTT. Translated, it gives CASSLNGVTEAFF.